This T cell receptor (beta chain) was documented in a study of regulatory T cells in long-lasting Graves disease. The germline gives CDR1 SGHAT, CDR2 FQNNGV. Trimming removed 1 base at V and 6 bases at J, with 10 bases between. This CDR3 has 13 amino acids. Ten or more counts support this clonotype. The time point denotes: persistent/refractory GD, antithyroid drugs over 5 years with positive TRAb. PBMC RNA served as the TCR library source. Combining iRepertoire HTBI primers with Arm-PCR of CDR3 regions, the authors built TCR beta libraries. TCRdb used MiXCR to reprocess the multiplex PCR reads, holding one entry per CDR3 protein. The sample comprises roughly 500,000 distinct CDR3 sequences, roughly a fifth of which are singletons, and 6.5% to 9% rests with the top ten.

The sequence derives from a female donor with Graves disease. V usage is TRBV11-2 and J usage is TRBJ2-7; D gene ambiguous. This sample comprised peripheral blood mononuclear cells (PBMCs), obtained when the disease was refractory, from a patient treated with antithyroid drugs. The CDR3 spells CASSLGTPGEQYF. The CDR3 DNA reads as TGTGCCAGCAGCTTAGGTACCCCCGGCGAGCAGTACTTC. Together with reference TRBV11-2 and TRBJ2-7, the CDR3 gives the full variable domain: EAGVAQSPRYKIIEKRQSVAFWCNPISGHATLYWYQQILGQGPKLLIQFQNNGVVDDSQLPKDRFSAERLKGVDSTLKIQPAKLEDSAVYLCASSLGTPGEQYFGPGTRLTVT.